This T cell receptor (beta chain) came from a study of blood T cell repertoires in COVID-19. The protocol was immunoSEQ multiplex PCR, while the TCRdb copy is restricted to in-frame clones and leaves out a portion. Altogether under 300,000 clones are present, roughly 87% being singletons, with the ten largest covering 0.75% to 1%. The germline V and J ends were trimmed by 0 bases and 0 bases, with 16 bases remaining between them. This CDR3 region has 18 residues. Germline CDR1 SGDLS, CDR2 YYNGEE. The source is a woman aged 25 to 45 who had recovered from COVID-19. The V gene is TRBV9, the J gene TRBJ2-1; TRBD2 is a possible D gene (5 bases). Input material: PBMCs or T cells enriched from blood (not recorded which). The CDR3 region has the DNA TGTGCCAGCAGCGTAGATCTGGCTAGCCCCGCCTCCTACAATGAGCAGTTCTTC. Encoded protein: CASSVDLASPASYNEQFF.